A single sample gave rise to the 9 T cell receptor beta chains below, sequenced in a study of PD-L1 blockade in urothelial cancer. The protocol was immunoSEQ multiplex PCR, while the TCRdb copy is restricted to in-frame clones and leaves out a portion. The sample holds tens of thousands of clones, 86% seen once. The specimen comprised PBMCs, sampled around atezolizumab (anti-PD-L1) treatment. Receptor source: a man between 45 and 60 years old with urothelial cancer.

In DNA form, the CDR3 reads TGTGCCAGAGGAGGACAGCCTATGAGCTCTGGAAACACCATATATTTT. Encoded protein: CARGGQPMSSGNTIYF. The chain carries TRBV19 and TRBJ1-3, with TRBD1 as a possible D gene (6 bases). The CDR3 spans 16 residues. The germline V gene has CDR1 LNHDA and CDR2 SQIVND (reference sequence). V gave up 9 bases and J gave up 0 bases, with 18 bases separating them. The full variable domain, in which reference TRBV19 and TRBJ1-3 provide the parts outside the CDR3, is DGGITQSPKYLFRKEGQNVTLSCEQNLNHDAMYWYRQDPGQGLRLIYYSQIVNDFQKGDIAEGYSVSREKKESFPLTVTSAQKNPTAFYLCARGGQPMSSGNTIYFGEGSWLTVV.

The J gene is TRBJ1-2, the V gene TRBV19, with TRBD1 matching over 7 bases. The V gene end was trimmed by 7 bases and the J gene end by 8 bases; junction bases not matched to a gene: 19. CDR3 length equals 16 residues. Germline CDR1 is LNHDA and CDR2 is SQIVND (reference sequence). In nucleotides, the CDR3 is TGTGCCAGTACCCCGTCCTCCGGGACAGTTATGGGCGGCTACACCTTC. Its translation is CASTPSSGTVMGGYTF.

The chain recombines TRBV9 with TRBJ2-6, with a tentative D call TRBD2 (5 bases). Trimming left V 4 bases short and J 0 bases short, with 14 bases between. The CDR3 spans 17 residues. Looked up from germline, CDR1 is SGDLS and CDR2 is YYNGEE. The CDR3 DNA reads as TGTGCCAGCAGCTGGAGGAACGGTGGCTCTGGGGCCAACGTCCTGACTTTC. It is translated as CASSWRNGGSGANVLTF.

This CDR3 reads CATRVSGSYNEQFF. For the CDR3, the DNA is TGTGCCACCAGGGTAAGCGGGAGTTACAATGAGCAGTTCTTC. V and J are TRBV15 and TRBJ2-1, with 8 bases that match TRBD2. The CDR3 length is 14 residues. J was trimmed by 4 bases and V by 6 bases; bases with no gene match: 5. CDR1 and CDR2 (germline): LNHNV, YYDKDF (reference sequence).

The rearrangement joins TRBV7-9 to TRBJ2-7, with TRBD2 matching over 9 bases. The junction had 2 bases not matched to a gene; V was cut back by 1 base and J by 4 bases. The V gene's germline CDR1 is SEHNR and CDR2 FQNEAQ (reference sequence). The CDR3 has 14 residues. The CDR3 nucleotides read TGTGCCAGCAGCTTAGGGGGACTAGCATACGAGCAGTACTTC. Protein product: CASSLGGLAYEQYF.

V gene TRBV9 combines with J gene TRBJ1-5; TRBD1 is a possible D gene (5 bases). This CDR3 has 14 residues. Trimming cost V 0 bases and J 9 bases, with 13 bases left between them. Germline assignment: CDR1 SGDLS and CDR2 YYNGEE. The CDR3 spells CASSVGQTFSPQHF. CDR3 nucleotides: TGTGCCAGCAGCGTAGGACAGACCTTTTCGCCCCAGCATTTT.

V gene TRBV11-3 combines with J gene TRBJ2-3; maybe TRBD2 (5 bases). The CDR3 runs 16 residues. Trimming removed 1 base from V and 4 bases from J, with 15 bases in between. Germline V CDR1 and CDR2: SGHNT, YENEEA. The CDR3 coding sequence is TGTGCCAGCAGCTTAGTTACGGGAAATTATGCAGATACGCAGTATTTT. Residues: CASSLVTGNYADTQYF.

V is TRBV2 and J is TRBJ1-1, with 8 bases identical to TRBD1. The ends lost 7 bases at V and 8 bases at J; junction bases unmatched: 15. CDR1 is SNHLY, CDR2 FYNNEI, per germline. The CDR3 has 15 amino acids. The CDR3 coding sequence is TGTGCCAGCAATTTCTTGGGACAGGCGGCGGTCGAAGCTTTCTTT. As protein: CASNFLGQAAVEAFF. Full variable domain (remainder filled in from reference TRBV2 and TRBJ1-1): EPEVTQTPSHQVTQMGQEVILRCVPISNHLYFYWYRQILGQKVEFLVSFYNNEISEKSEIFDDQFSVERPDGSNFTLKIRSTKLEDSAMYFCASNFLGQAAVEAFFGQGTRLTVV.

The CDR3 region has the DNA TGTGCCAGCAGCGACCGGACAGGGGCCCACGAGCAGTACTTC. It translates to CASSDRTGAHEQYF. The V and J genes are TRBV2 and TRBJ2-7; TRBD1 matches 9 bases. With V trimmed by 6 bases and J by 5 bases, 8 bases remained unmatched. CDR3 size: 14 residues. Germline CDR1 reads SNHLY; CDR2 reads FYNNEI.